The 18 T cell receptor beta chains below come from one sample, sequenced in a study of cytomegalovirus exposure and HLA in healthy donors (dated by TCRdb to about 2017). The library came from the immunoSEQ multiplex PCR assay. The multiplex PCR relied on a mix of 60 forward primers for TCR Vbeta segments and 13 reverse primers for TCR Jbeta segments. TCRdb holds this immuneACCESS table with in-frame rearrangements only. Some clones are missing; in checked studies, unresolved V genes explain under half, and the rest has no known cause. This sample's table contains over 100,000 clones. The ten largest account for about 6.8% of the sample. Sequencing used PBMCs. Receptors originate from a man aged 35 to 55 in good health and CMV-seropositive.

The CDR3 DNA is TGTGCCAGCAGCGGGCGGGAGAACTCCTACGAGCAGTACTTC. As protein: CASSGRENSYEQYF. The rearrangement links TRBV9 to TRBJ2-7; TRBD2 agrees at 7 bases. CDR1 and CDR2 (germline): SGDLS, YYNGEE. The CDR3 contains 14 residues. With V trimmed by 3 bases and J by 0 bases, 3 bases remained unmatched.

Here the CDR3 DNA reads TGTGCCAGCTCACCACTATCCGGTTCCGGGGACGAGCAGTACTTC. Encoded protein: CASSPLSGSGDEQYF. This rearrangement joins TRBV18 to TRBJ2-7; D might be TRBD2 (5 bases). Looked up from germline, CDR1 is KGHSH and CDR2 is LQKENI. V lost 1 base to trimming and J lost 5 bases, with 15 bases between them. The CDR3 extends over 15 amino acids. The complete variable domain, with remaining parts taken from reference TRBV18 and TRBJ2-7, reads NAGVMQNPRHLVRRRGQEARLRCSPMKGHSHVYWYRQLPEEGLKFMVYLQKENIIDESGMPKERFSAEFPKEGPSILRIQQVVRGDSAAYFCASSPLSGSGDEQYFGPGTRLTVT.

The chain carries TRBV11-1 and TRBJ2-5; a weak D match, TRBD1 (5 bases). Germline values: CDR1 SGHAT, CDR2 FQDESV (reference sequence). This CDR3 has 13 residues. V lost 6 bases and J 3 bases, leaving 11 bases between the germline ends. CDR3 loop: CASRFKGKETQYF. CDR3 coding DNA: TGTGCCAGCAGGTTTAAGGGGAAAGAGACCCAGTACTTC.

The CDR3 region is CASSLNAKRESSYEQYF. The CDR3 coding sequence is TGCGCCAGCAGCCTAAACGCAAAGCGGGAGAGCTCCTACGAGCAGTACTTC. The chain uses TRBV4-1 and TRBJ2-7, with 8 bases fitting TRBD2. CDR1 is MGHRA, CDR2 YSYEKL, per germline. Unmatched junction bases numbered 11, after V lost 4 bases and J lost 0 bases. The CDR3 extends over 17 amino acids.

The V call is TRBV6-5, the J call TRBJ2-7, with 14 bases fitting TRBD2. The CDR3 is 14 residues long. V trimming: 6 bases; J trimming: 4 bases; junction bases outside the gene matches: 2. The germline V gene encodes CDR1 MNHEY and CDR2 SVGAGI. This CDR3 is CASRRLAGGYEQYF. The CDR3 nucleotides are TGTGCCAGCAGGCGACTAGCGGGAGGGTACGAGCAGTACTTC.

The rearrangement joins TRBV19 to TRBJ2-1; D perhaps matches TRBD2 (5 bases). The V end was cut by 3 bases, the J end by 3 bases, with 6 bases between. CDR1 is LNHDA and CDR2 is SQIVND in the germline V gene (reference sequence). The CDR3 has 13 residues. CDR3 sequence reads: CASSIGLYNEQFF. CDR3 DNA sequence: TGTGCCAGTAGTATCGGACTCTACAATGAGCAGTTCTTC.

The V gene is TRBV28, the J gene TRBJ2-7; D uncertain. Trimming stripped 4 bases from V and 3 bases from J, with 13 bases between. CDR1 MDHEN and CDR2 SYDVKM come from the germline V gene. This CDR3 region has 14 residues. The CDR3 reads CASSSPSNRYEQYF. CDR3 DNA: TGTGCCAGCAGTTCGCCTTCTAACCGCTACGAGCAGTACTTC.

CDR3 region: CASSFPAISYNEQFF. CDR3 nucleotide sequence: TGTGCCAGCAGCTTCCCCGCGATCTCCTACAATGAGCAGTTCTTC. The genes are TRBV5-4 and TRBJ2-1; D gene uncertain. In germline, CDR1 is SGHNT, CDR2 YYREEE (reference sequence). The length of the CDR3 is 15 residues. The ends were cut back, 2 bases at V and 0 bases at J, with 9 bases in the middle.

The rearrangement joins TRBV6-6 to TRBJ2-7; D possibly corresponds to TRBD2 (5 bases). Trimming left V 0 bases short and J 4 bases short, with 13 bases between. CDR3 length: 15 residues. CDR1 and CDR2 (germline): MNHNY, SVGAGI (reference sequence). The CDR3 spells CASSYSAPSGYEQYF. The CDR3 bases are TGTGCCAGCAGTTACTCTGCGCCCTCGGGATACGAGCAGTACTTC.

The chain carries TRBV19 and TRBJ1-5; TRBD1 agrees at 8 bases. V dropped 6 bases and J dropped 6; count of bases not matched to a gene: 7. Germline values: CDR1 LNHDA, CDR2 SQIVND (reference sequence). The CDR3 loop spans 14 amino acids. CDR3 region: CASRTDRVGQPQHF. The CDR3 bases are TGTGCCAGTAGGACGGACAGGGTTGGTCAGCCCCAGCATTTT.

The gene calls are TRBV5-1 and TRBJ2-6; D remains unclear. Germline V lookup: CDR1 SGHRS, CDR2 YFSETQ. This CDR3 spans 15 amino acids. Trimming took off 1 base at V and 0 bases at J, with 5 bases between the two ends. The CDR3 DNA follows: TGCGCCAGCAGCTTGTTACACTCTGGGGCCAACGTCCTGACTTTC. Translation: CASSLLHSGANVLTF.

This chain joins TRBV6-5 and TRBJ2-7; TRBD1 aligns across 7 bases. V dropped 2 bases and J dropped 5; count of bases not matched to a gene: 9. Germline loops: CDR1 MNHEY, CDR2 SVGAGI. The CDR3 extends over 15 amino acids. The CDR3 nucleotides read TGTGCCAGCAGTTACAGGGGGCATCTCGGCGACGAGCAGTACTTC. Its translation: CASSYRGHLGDEQYF.

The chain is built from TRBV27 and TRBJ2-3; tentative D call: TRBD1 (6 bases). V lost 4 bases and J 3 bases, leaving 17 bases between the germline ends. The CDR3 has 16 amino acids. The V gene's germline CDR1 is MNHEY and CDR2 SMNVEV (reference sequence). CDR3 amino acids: CASSSWTALSTDTQYF. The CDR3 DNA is TGTGCCAGCAGTTCCTGGACAGCGTTGAGTACAGATACGCAGTATTTT.

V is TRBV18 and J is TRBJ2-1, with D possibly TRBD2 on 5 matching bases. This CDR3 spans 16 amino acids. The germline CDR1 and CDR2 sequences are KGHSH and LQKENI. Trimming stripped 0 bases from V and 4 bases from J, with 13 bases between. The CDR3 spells CASSPPSTTIYNEQFF. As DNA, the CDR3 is TGTGCCAGCTCACCACCTTCGACTACGATATACAATGAGCAGTTCTTC.

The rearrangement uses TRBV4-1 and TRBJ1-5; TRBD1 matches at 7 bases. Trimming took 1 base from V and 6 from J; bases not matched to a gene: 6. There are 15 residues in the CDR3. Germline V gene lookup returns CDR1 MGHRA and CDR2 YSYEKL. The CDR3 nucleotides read TGCGCCAGCAGCCAAGGCCCAGGGGGAGGTCAGCCCCAGCATTTT. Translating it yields CASSQGPGGGQPQHF.

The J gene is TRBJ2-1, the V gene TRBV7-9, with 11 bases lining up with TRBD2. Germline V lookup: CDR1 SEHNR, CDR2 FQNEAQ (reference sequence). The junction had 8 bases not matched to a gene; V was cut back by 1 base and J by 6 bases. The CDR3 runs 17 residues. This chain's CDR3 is CASSLVPLAGGPNEQFF. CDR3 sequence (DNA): TGTGCCAGCAGCTTAGTCCCGTTAGCGGGAGGGCCCAATGAGCAGTTCTTC.

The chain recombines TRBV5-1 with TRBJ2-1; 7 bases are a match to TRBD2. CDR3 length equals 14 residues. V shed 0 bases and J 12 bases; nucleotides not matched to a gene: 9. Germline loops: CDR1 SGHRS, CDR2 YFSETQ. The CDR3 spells CASSLGSAGVVQFF. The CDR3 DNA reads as TGCGCCAGCAGCTTGGGGTCGGCGGGAGTCGTGCAGTTCTTC. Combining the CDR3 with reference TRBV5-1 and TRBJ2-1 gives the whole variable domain KAGVTQTPRYLIKTRGQQVTLSCSPISGHRSVSWYQQTPGQGLQFLFEYFSETQRNKGNFPGRFSGRQFSNSRSEMNVSTLELGDSALYLCASSLGSAGVVQFFGPGTRLTVL.

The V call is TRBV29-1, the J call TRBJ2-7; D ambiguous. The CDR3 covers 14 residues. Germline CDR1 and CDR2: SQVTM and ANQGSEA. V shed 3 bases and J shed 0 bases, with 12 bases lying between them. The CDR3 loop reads CSVDTPVNSYEQYF. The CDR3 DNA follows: TGCAGCGTTGATACCCCGGTTAACTCCTACGAGCAGTACTTC.